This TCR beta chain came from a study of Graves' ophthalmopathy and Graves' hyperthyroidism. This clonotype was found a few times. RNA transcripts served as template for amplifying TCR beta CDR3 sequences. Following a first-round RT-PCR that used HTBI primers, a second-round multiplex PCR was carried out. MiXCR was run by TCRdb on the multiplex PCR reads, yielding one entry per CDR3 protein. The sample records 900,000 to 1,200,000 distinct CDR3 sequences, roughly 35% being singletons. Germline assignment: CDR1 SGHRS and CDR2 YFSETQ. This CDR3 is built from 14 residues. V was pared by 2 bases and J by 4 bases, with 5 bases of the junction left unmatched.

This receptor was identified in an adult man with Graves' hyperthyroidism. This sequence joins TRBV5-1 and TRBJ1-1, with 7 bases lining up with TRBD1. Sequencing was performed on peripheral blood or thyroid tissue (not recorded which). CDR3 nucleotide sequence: TGCGCCAGCAGCTTCGACAGGGATGGCACTGAAGCTTTCTTT. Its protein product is CASSFDRDGTEAFF.